What follows are 13 T cell receptor beta chains derived from one specimen sequenced in a study of T cells in Graves' hyperthyroidism and ophthalmopathy. Amplification targeted TCR beta CDR3 regions from RNA transcripts. RT-PCR in the first round (using the HTBI primer set) targeted the TCR CDR3. TCRdb reprocessed the multiplex PCR reads with MiXCR, giving one entry per CDR3 protein. The sample has hundreds of thousands of distinct CDR3 sequences; 14% to 15% are singletons. The specimen was blood. The receptors derive from a man aged 18-30 years with Graves' ophthalmopathy.

The gene calls are TRBV6-1 and TRBJ1-5; tentative D call: TRBD1 (5 bases). The germline V gene has CDR1 MNHNS and CDR2 SASEGT. CDR3 length equals 15 residues. V was cut by 9 bases and J by 1 base, with 16 bases left in between. CDR3 loop: CASLVATVSNQPQHF. Here the CDR3 DNA reads TGTGCCAGTCTCGTAGCGACAGTAAGCAATCAGCCCCAGCATTTT.

V usage is TRBV29-1 and J usage is TRBJ2-7; D is ambiguous. Per germline, CDR1 SQVTM and CDR2 ANQGSEA. This CDR3 spans 13 amino acids. Between the trimmed V and J ends, which lost 3 bases and 0 bases, there was a span of 9 bases. The CDR3 DNA follows: TGCAGCGTTGAGGCAGAGAGCTCCTACGAGCAGTACTTC. Encoded protein: CSVEAESSYEQYF.

In this sample, this clonotype turned up many times. V is TRBV2 and J is TRBJ2-2; no reliable D call. In germline, CDR1 is SNHLY, CDR2 FYNNEI. The V end was cut by 2 bases, the J end by 8 bases, with 6 bases between. The CDR3 spans 12 residues. The CDR3 DNA reads as TGTGCCAGCAGTGAAAATAGAGGGGAGCTGTTTTTT. Its protein is CASSENRGELFF.

To note about this clonotype: The junction and the germline gene differ at one end; a read error may be behind it. The rearrangement links TRBV10-1 to TRBJ2-2, with a tentative D call TRBD2 (5 bases). This CDR3 is 14 amino acids long. Germline lookup yields CDR1 WNHNN and CDR2 SYGVQD (reference sequence). CDR3 residues: CASREGPNTGELSF. The CDR3 DNA reads TGCGCCAGCAGAGAGGGCCCGAACACCGGGGAGCTGTCTTTT.

This clonotype appeared a few times. The V gene is TRBV13, the J gene TRBJ2-7; D is unclear. Trimming removed 5 bases at V and 5 bases at J, with 10 bases between. The germline CDR1 and CDR2 sequences are PRHDT and FYEKMQ (reference sequence). The CDR3 is made up of 12 amino acids. The CDR3 nucleotides read TGTGCCAGCAGCCCGTCCAAGGACGAGCAGTACTTC. This gives the protein CASSPSKDEQYF.

The chain has TRBV4-2 and TRBJ2-7; D gene uncertain. V shed 1 base and J shed 3 bases, with 7 bases lying between them. CDR3 length: 13 amino acids. Germline V gene data show CDR1 as LGHNA and CDR2 as YNFKEQ. The CDR3: CASSQVLFYEQYF. The DNA for the CDR3 is TGTGCCAGCAGCCAAGTCCTCTTCTACGAGCAGTACTTC.

The genes are TRBV3-1 and TRBJ1-4, with TRBD1 matching 9 bases. Germline V gives CDR1 LGHDT, CDR2 YNNKEL (reference sequence). This CDR3 has 13 amino acids. Trimming removed 8 bases from V and 5 bases from J; junction bases left unmatched: 3. CDR3 in DNA: TGTGCCAGCGCTGGGACAGGGAATGAAAAACTGTTTTTT. It specifies CASAGTGNEKLFF.

This clonotype has just a few counts. This rearrangement joins TRBV10-2 to TRBJ1-5; no definite D call. This CDR3 comprises 13 residues. Germline V gene data show CDR1 as WSHSY and CDR2 as SAAADI. The V gene lost 4 bases and the J gene lost 5 bases, with 9 bases spanning the gap. CDR3 loop: CASSGVIDQPQHF. CDR3 bases: TGCGCCAGCAGTGGGGTAATAGATCAGCCCCAGCATTTT.

This clonotype has ten or more counts. This rearrangement joins TRBV7-9 to TRBJ1-2; D is perhaps TRBD1 (6 bases). Per the germline V gene, CDR1 is SEHNR and CDR2 is FQNEAQ (reference sequence). V lost 3 bases and J 4 bases, leaving 18 bases between the germline ends. The CDR3 runs 16 residues. The CDR3 DNA reads TGTGCCAGCAGCTTCCGCGGGGGGGCGCTTCCCTATGGCTACACCTTC. Protein product: CASSFRGGALPYGYTF. Complete variable domain (other parts from reference TRBV7-9 and TRBJ1-2): DTGVSQNPRHKITKRGQNVTFRCDPISEHNRLYWYRQTLGQGPEFLTYFQNEAQLEKSRLLSDRFSAERPKGSFSTLEIQRTEQGDSAMYLCASSFRGGALPYGYTFGSGTRLTVV.

The chain carries TRBV20-1 and TRBJ1-2; a possible D gene is TRBD1 (5 bases). Between the trimmed V and J ends, which lost 0 bases and 9 bases, there was a span of 17 bases. There are 14 residues in the CDR3. CDR1 and CDR2 from the germline V gene are DFQATT and SNEGSKA (reference sequence). Here the CDR3 reads CSARDRGLDISYTF. For the CDR3, the DNA is TGCAGTGCTAGAGATAGGGGACTTGATATCAGCTACACCTTC.

This clonotype has a count of ten or more. This chain connects TRBV19 to TRBJ2-3; TRBD2 matches at 9 bases. The CDR3 totals 14 residues. Germline V gene data show CDR1 as LNHDA and CDR2 as SQIVND (reference sequence). The V gene end was trimmed by 7 bases and the J gene end by 2 bases; junction bases not matched to a gene: 4. The CDR3 DNA sequence: TGTGCCAGTAAGACTAGCGGATTCACAGATACGCAGTATTTT. Protein sequence: CASKTSGFTDTQYF.

This clonotype was seen repeatedly, ten times or more. The rearrangement uses TRBV6-1 and TRBJ2-1; 10 bases agree with TRBD1. Trimming cost V 6 bases and J 6 bases; bases outside gene matches: 8. Germline values: CDR1 MNHNS, CDR2 SASEGT. CDR3 length: 15 amino acids. The CDR3 spells CASRYRDRGTNEQFF. In DNA form, the CDR3 reads TGTGCCAGCAGGTACCGGGACAGGGGTACCAATGAGCAGTTCTTC.

In its sample, this clonotype was seen a few times. The chain is built from TRBV20-1 and TRBJ2-3, with 7 bases that match TRBD1. From germline, CDR1 is DFQATT and CDR2 SNEGSKA (reference sequence). With V trimmed by 1 base and J by 2 bases, 9 bases remained unmatched. This CDR3 comprises 16 residues. In nucleotides, the CDR3 is TGCAGTGCTAGAGCGCCCCGACAGGGCCCCACAGATACGCAGTATTTT. Translating gives CSARAPRQGPTDTQYF.